This T cell receptor (beta chain) was found in a study of follicular helper T cells after annual influenza vaccination. General observations from the study: Most later recoveries of Day 7 ICOS+CD38+ clones were ICOS-CD38- cTfh. Each annual vaccination recalled recurring oligoclonal ICOS+CD38+ cTfh clonotypes. Just roughly 10-21% of cells analyzed had recovered productive TCRB sequences.

Turning to this clone: Its cognate antigen is unknown.

Germline V gene lookup returns CDR1 SGHTA and CDR2 FQGNSA. The ends were cut back, 5 bases at V and 1 base at J, with 17 bases in the middle. The CDR3 has 16 residues. Time point given: 2015-2016 season, pre-vaccination. Repertoires were generated with immunoSEQ multiplex PCR, while TCRdb's copy carries only in-frame clones and drops some. Of about 10,000 clones in the sample, around 85% are singletons; the top ten hold 3% to 4%. The sample consisted of CXCR5+ CD38- circulating T follicular helper cells from blood, taken on the day of influenza vaccination. Subset specified: circulating Tfh, non-naive CD4+CXCR5+PD-1+ (ICOS+CD38+ or ICOS-CD38-). J is TRBJ1-1 and V is TRBV7-2; D may be TRBD1 (5 bases). This TCR derives from an adult who received the influenza vaccine. The DNA for the CDR3 is TGTGCCAGCAGCCCATACCCCACTGGGGGGAACACTGAAGCTTTCTTT. Protein product: CASSPYPTGGNTEAFF.